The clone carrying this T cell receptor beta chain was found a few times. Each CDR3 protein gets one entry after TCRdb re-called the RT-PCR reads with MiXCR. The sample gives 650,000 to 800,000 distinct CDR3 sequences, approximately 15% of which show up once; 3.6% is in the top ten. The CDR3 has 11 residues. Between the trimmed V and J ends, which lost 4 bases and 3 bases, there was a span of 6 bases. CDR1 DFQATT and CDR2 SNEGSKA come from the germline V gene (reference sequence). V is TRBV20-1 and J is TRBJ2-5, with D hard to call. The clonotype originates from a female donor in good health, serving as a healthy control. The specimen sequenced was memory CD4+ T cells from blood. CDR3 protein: CSANGEETQYF. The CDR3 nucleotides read TGCAGTGCTAATGGTGAAGAGACCCAGTACTTC.